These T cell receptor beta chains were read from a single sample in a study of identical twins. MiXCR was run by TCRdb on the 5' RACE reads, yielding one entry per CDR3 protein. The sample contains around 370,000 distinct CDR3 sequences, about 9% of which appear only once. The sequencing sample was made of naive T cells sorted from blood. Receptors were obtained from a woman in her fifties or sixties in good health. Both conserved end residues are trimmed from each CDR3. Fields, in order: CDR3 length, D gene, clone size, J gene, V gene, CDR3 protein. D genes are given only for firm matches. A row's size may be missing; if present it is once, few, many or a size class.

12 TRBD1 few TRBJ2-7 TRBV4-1 ASSQEPGGYEQY
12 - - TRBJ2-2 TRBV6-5 ASREWVYTGELF
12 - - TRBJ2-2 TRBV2 ASNRAANTGELF
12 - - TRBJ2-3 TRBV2 ASSRPLSGDTQY
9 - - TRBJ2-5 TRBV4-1 ASSQGQTQY
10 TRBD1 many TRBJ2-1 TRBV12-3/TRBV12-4 ASRRQGSEQF
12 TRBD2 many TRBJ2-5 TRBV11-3 ASSLGLVQETQY
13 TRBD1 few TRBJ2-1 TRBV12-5 ASGSGTGGINKQF
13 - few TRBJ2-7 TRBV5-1 ASSLGSRGPFEQY
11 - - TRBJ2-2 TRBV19 ASSTRNTGELF
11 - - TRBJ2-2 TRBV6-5 AVRDSHTGELF
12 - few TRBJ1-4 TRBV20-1 SARVTTMREKLF
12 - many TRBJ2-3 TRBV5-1 ASSLLGSTDTQY
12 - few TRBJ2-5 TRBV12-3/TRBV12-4 ASSWKGPGETQY
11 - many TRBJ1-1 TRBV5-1 ASSLLGNTEAF
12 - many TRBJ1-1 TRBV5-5 ASSLGGEDTEAF
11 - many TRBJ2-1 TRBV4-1 ASSPEGDNEQF
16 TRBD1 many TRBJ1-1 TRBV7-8 ASSRGRGTGFLNTEAF
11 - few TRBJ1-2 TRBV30 AWSVMGGYGYT
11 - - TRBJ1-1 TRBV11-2 ASSYGRPVWAF
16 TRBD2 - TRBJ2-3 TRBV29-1 SAERASGSPVGRDTQY
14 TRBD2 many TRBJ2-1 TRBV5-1 ASSRGGLAVDNEQF